The 3 T cell receptor beta chains presented below share a single source sample, sequenced in a study of blood T cell repertoires in COVID-19. Generated by immunoSEQ multiplex PCR, the TCRdb table keeps only in-frame clones and is missing some. The data hold 150,000 to 200,000 clones, with roughly nine tenths observed a single time. Input material: peripheral blood. The receptors here all came from a woman aged 60-75 years with COVID-19, enrolled during active disease.

The J gene is TRBJ2-5, the V gene TRBV5-1, with 14 bases that match TRBD2. CDR1 and CDR2 from the germline V gene are SGHRS and YFSETQ. Trimming removed 4 bases from V and 5 bases from J; junction bases left unmatched: 7. This CDR3 is 16 amino acids long. The CDR3 loop reads CASSPGLAGAEETQYF. Here the CDR3 DNA reads TGCGCCAGCAGCCCGGGACTAGCGGGAGCCGAGGAGACCCAGTACTTC.

This clone was counted only a few times. The chain uses TRBV6-5 and TRBJ2-7, with TRBD1 as a possible D gene (6 bases). The V gene lost 5 bases and the J gene lost 3 bases, with 17 bases spanning the gap. The germline V gene encodes CDR1 MNHEY and CDR2 SVGAGI. The CDR3 runs 15 residues. Here the CDR3 reads CASSRRAGESYEQYF. The CDR3 bases are TGTGCCAGCAGTCGCCGAGCAGGGGAAAGCTACGAGCAGTACTTC.

This rearrangement joins TRBV11-3 to TRBJ1-6; possibly TRBD1 for D (6 bases). V gave up 5 bases and J gave up 3 bases, with 20 bases separating them. The germline V gene has CDR1 SGHNT and CDR2 YENEEA. This CDR3 region has 18 residues. CDR3 sequence: CASSPTARQGNYNSPLHF. As DNA, the CDR3 is TGTGCCAGCAGCCCGACCGCTCGGCAGGGGAACTATAATTCACCCCTCCACTTT. The whole variable domain, filled in from reference TRBV11-3 and TRBJ1-6, reads EAGVVQSPRYKIIEKKQPVAFWCNPISGHNTLYWYLQNLGQGPELLIRYENEEAVDDSQLPKDRFSAERLKGVDSTLKIQPAELGDSAVYLCASSPTARQGNYNSPLHFGNGTRLTVT.